This T cell receptor (beta chain) originates from a study of CD4 T cells in relation to SARS-CoV-2 and coronaviruses. The study, taken as a whole, reports: SARS-CoV-2-driven expansion was significantly weaker in crossreactive than monoreactive clones.

CD4+ T cells from unexposed donors were obtained before the COVID-19 pandemic (2011-2018). The CDR3 runs to 15 residues. With V trimmed by 6 bases and J by 2 bases, 7 bases remained unmatched. Germline V gene data show CDR1 as MNHEY and CDR2 as SVGEGT. With respect to this clone: Its cognate antigen is unknown.

TCRdb's copy holds only in-frame clones and misses some; the assay was immunoSEQ multiplex PCR. The sample holds around 65,000 clones, around 87% seen once. The TCR originated in a human donor in good health. The sample consisted of memory CD4+ T cells from PBMCs. This chain connects TRBV6-2 or TRBV6-3 to TRBJ1-5, with 7 positions matching TRBD1. Here the CDR3 reads CASSQRDRGNQPQHF. DNA of the CDR3: TGTGCCAGCAGCCAGCGGGACAGAGGCAATCAGCCCCAGCATTTT.